The 27 T cell receptor beta chains below come from one sample, sequenced in a study of blood T cell repertoires in COVID-19. Assay: immunoSEQ multiplex PCR; the TCRdb copy retains only in-frame clones and omits some. The repertoire holds fewer than 90,000 clones, with roughly nine tenths as singletons. Sequenced input: peripheral blood. The receptors derive from a male donor with acute or convalescent COVID-19.

The rearrangement uses TRBV5-1 and TRBJ1-1, with a tentative D call TRBD1 (5 bases). Germline V gene lookup returns CDR1 SGHRS and CDR2 YFSETQ. Trimming left V 0 bases short and J 2 bases short, with 11 bases between. CDR3 length equals 15 residues. The CDR3 spells CASSLAGEINTEAFF. DNA of the CDR3: TGCGCCAGCAGCTTGGCGGGGGAGATAAACACTGAAGCTTTCTTT.

This chain connects TRBV2 to TRBJ2-3, with 10 bases matching TRBD2. V lost 5 bases and J lost 1; bases outside the gene matches: 3. The CDR3 length is 15 residues. Germline values: CDR1 SNHLY, CDR2 FYNNEI. This CDR3 reads CASSISGGRTDTQYF. Here the CDR3 DNA reads TGTGCCAGCAGTATTAGCGGGGGGCGCACAGATACGCAGTATTTT.

This clone has only one observation. The chain links TRBV3-1 (or the pseudogene TRBV3-2) to TRBJ1-5; 9 bases fit TRBD1. The CDR3 spans 14 residues. The V gene's germline CDR1 is LGHDT and CDR2 YNNKEL (reference sequence). J gave up 7 bases and V 4 bases, and 5 bases lay outside the gene matches. The CDR3 spells CASSRGQGNQPQHF. The DNA for the CDR3 is TGTGCCAGCAGCCGAGGACAGGGGAACCAGCCCCAGCATTTT.

The chain recombines TRBV13 with TRBJ2-7, with 7 bases aligning to TRBD1. V trimming: 4 bases; J trimming: 5 bases; junction bases outside the gene matches: 2. This CDR3 is built from 12 residues. CDR1 is PRHDT, CDR2 FYEKMQ, per germline (reference sequence). This CDR3 reads CASSSQGNEQYF. The DNA for the CDR3 is TGTGCCAGCAGCTCACAGGGGAACGAGCAGTACTTC.

The chain combines TRBV7-3 with TRBJ1-6; TRBD1 agrees at 8 bases. Trimming cost V 5 bases and J 13 bases; bases outside gene matches: 10. CDR1 is SGHTA, CDR2 FQGTGA, per germline. This CDR3 is 14 amino acids long. This chain's CDR3 is CASSQTGGSFPLHF. The CDR3 DNA sequence: TGTGCCAGCAGCCAAACAGGGGGGAGCTTCCCCCTCCACTTT.

The V gene is TRBV6-5, the J gene TRBJ2-5; no reliable D call. The V gene's germline CDR1 is MNHEY and CDR2 SVGAGI. The CDR3 totals 14 residues. The V gene lost 6 bases and the J gene lost 5 bases, with 16 bases spanning the gap. The CDR3 DNA follows: TGTGCCAGCAGCTTGACTGGTGGCCGGGAGACCCAGTACTTC. Its translation: CASSLTGGRETQYF.

The chain is built from TRBV10-1 and TRBJ1-6; D gene unclear. CDR1 WNHNN and CDR2 SYGVQD come from the germline V gene (reference sequence). The CDR3 length is 10 residues. V lost 10 bases and J lost 8, with 6 bases in between. The CDR3 coding sequence is TGCGCCACCATCCATTCACCCCTCCACTTT. It specifies CATIHSPLHF.

The sample holds one count of this clone. This chain connects TRBV7-8 to TRBJ2-3; TRBD2 aligns across 7 bases. Trimming at V came to 2 bases and at J to 2 bases, leaving 7 bases not matched to a gene. Per the germline V gene, CDR1 is SGHVS and CDR2 is FQNEAQ. This CDR3 is built from 16 residues. CDR3 bases: TGTGCCAGCAGCTTAACCCGGGGGACTAACACAGATACGCAGTATTTT. Encoded protein: CASSLTRGTNTDTQYF.

A word on this clone: Other DNA sequences in this sample translate to the same CDR3. The chain recombines TRBV6-5 with TRBJ1-1, with TRBD1 identical over 8 bases. In germline, CDR1 is MNHEY, CDR2 SVGAGI. The CDR3 totals 15 residues. After removal of 6 bases from V and 2 bases from J, the junction contained 8 bases not matched to a gene. Here the CDR3 DNA reads TGTGCCAGCAGCGGAGGACAGGGAGTAAACACTGAAGCTTTCTTT. This codes for CASSGGQGVNTEAFF.

The count of this clone is one. The chain carries TRBV19 and TRBJ2-1, with D tentatively TRBD1 (6 bases). The V gene's germline CDR1 is LNHDA and CDR2 SQIVND (reference sequence). V shed 3 bases and J shed 0 bases, with 9 bases lying between them. The CDR3 loop spans 15 amino acids. The CDR3, as DNA: TGTGCCAGTAGTATCCCGGACAGCTCCTACAATGAGCAGTTCTTC. This translates into CASSIPDSSYNEQFF.

V and J are TRBV18 and TRBJ2-2, with 7 bases aligning to TRBD1. The germline CDR1 and CDR2 sequences are KGHSH and LQKENI. V lost 1 base, J lost 2 bases, and 1 base stayed unmatched. This CDR3 is built from 15 residues. The CDR3 here is CASSPQGANTGELFF. The CDR3 nucleotides read TGTGCCAGCTCACCACAGGGGGCCAACACCGGGGAGCTGTTTTTT.

This chain joins TRBV5-1 and TRBJ2-3, with D possibly being TRBD1 (6 bases). The germline CDR1 and CDR2 sequences are SGHRS and YFSETQ. The CDR3 loop spans 17 amino acids. Trimming removed 4 bases from V and 2 bases from J, with 20 bases in between. The CDR3 nucleotides are TGCGCCAGCAGCCCCTGGGAGAACAGGGCCCACACAGATACGCAGTATTTT. Encoded protein: CASSPWENRAHTDTQYF.

The chain combines TRBV6-2 or TRBV6-3 with TRBJ2-5, with TRBD2 as a possible D gene (5 bases). CDR1 is MNHEY and CDR2 is SVGEGT in the germline V gene. The CDR3 length is 15 residues. Trimming removed 0 bases from V and 5 bases from J, with 13 bases in between. CDR3 amino acids: CASSYSRALRETQYF. The CDR3, as DNA: TGTGCCAGCAGTTACTCGAGGGCCTTGAGGGAGACCCAGTACTTC.

The CDR3 DNA reads TGTGCCAGCAGTACGGCCGGACAGGGAAGCACTGAAGCTTTCTTT. This translates into CASSTAGQGSTEAFF. The rearrangement uses TRBV6-5 and TRBJ1-1; 8 bases match TRBD1. The CDR3 consists of 15 residues. J gave up 4 bases and V 5 bases, and 9 bases lay outside the gene matches. Germline CDR1 is MNHEY and CDR2 is SVGAGI.

V and J are TRBV6-5 and TRBJ1-1; 7 positions agree with TRBD1. Germline loops: CDR1 MNHEY, CDR2 SVGAGI. Unmatched junction bases numbered 3, after V lost 4 bases and J lost 1 base. This CDR3 has 14 residues. CDR3: CASSSRTGNTEAFF. DNA of the CDR3: TGTGCCAGCAGTTCCAGGACAGGGAACACTGAAGCTTTCTTT.

J is TRBJ1-1 and V is TRBV2, with D unresolved. Germline V gene data show CDR1 as SNHLY and CDR2 as FYNNEI. This CDR3 comprises 14 residues. Trimming shortened V by 8 bases and J by 2 bases, and 15 bases separated the two germline ends. This CDR3 is CASLEVTVNTEAFF. CDR3 coding DNA: TGTGCCAGCCTTGAGGTAACGGTAAACACTGAAGCTTTCTTT.

The chain is built from TRBV6-5 and TRBJ1-2; 11 positions match TRBD1. The V gene end was trimmed by 5 bases and the J gene end by 8 bases; junction bases not matched to a gene: 7. Per germline, CDR1 MNHEY and CDR2 SVGAGI. The CDR3 has 14 amino acids. CDR3 DNA sequence: TGTGCCAGCAGTCACGGACAGGGGGCACAAGGCTACACCTTC. This sequence encodes CASSHGQGAQGYTF.

The genes are TRBV7-9 and TRBJ1-2; 9 nucleotides line up with TRBD1. V trimming: 5 bases; J trimming: 2 bases; junction bases outside the gene matches: 18. Looked up from germline, CDR1 is SEHNR and CDR2 is FQNEAQ (reference sequence). The CDR3 totals 19 residues. CDR3 DNA sequence: TGTGCCAGCAGCGACGCCACCGGGACAGGGTTCCCCCTCAACTATGGCTACACCTTC. This translates into CASSDATGTGFPLNYGYTF.

This chain connects TRBV5-5 to TRBJ2-5, with TRBD1 matching over 9 bases. The germline CDR1 and CDR2 sequences are SGHKS and YYEKEE (reference sequence). There are 16 residues in the CDR3. V lost 2 bases to trimming and J lost 1 base; unmatched junction nucleotides: 6. Here the CDR3 DNA reads TGTGCCAGCAGCTTTCTCCGGGACAGGGCCCAAGAGACCCAGTACTTC. This encodes CASSFLRDRAQETQYF.

The rearrangement links TRBV18 to TRBJ2-6, with 10 bases aligning to TRBD1. The germline V gene encodes CDR1 KGHSH and CDR2 LQKENI. This CDR3 comprises 18 residues. V shed 6 bases and J 2 bases; nucleotides not matched to a gene: 10. CDR3 coding DNA: TGTGCCAGCTCGTACCGGGACAGGGGAGAAACTGGGGCCAACGTCCTGACTTTC. It specifies CASSYRDRGETGANVLTF.

This chain links TRBV5-1 with TRBJ2-7, with 15 bases that match TRBD2. Per the germline V gene, CDR1 is SGHRS and CDR2 is YFSETQ. After removal of 4 bases from V and 0 bases from J, the junction contained 5 bases not matched to a gene. The length of the CDR3 is 17 residues. The CDR3 DNA reads TGCGCCAGCAGCGAGGGACTAGCGGGGGGTAGCTCCTACGAGCAGTACTTC. Translating it yields CASSEGLAGGSSYEQYF.

The sample holds a few counts of this clone. V and J are TRBV27 and TRBJ1-5; TRBD1 matches at 8 bases. V shed 2 bases and J 9 bases; nucleotides not matched to a gene: 18. Germline CDR1 and CDR2: MNHEY and SMNVEV (reference sequence). The CDR3 has 18 amino acids. The CDR3 sequence: CASSLVWGQGAKSWPQHF. The CDR3 DNA reads as TGTGCCAGCAGTTTAGTATGGGGGCAGGGGGCTAAGTCTTGGCCCCAGCATTTT.

The chain uses TRBV5-8 and TRBJ2-7; 9 nucleotides align to TRBD2. The CDR3 spans 16 residues. The V segment lost 5 bases and the J segment 5 bases; nucleotides outside the gene matches: 14. Germline V gene data show CDR1 as SGHTS and CDR2 as YDEGEE. The DNA for the CDR3 is TGTGCCAGCAGAGCGGGCGGGGGGGCGTTGAGTGACGAGCAGTACTTC. Translating it yields CASRAGGGALSDEQYF.

V and J are TRBV6-1 and TRBJ1-2; D is unclear. The CDR3 consists of 13 residues. The V end was cut by 2 bases, the J end by 4 bases, with 8 bases between. In germline, CDR1 is MNHNS, CDR2 SASEGT. The CDR3: CASSENRSYGYTF. DNA of the CDR3: TGTGCCAGCAGTGAAAACAGATCCTATGGCTACACCTTC.

CDR3 nucleotide sequence: TGTGCCAGCAGCGTAGTGAGACCCTACCTGACAAATAGCAATCAGCCCCAGCATTTT. This sequence encodes CASSVVRPYLTNSNQPQHF. The chain combines TRBV9 with TRBJ1-5, with D unresolved. Trimming left V 0 bases short and J 0 bases short, with 19 bases between. Per germline, CDR1 SGDLS and CDR2 YYNGEE. The CDR3 is 19 amino acids.

The V and J genes are TRBV18 and TRBJ1-1, with TRBD1 as a possible D gene (5 bases). The CDR3 consists of 14 residues. The germline V and J ends were trimmed by 6 bases and 0 bases, with 11 bases remaining between them. Germline V gene sequence: CDR1 KGHSH, CDR2 LQKENI. This CDR3 reads CASSSLDMNTEAFF. The CDR3 nucleotides read TGTGCCAGCTCTTCACTGGACATGAACACTGAAGCTTTCTTT.

The chain links TRBV5-1 to TRBJ2-3; unclear D gene. The CDR3 consists of 15 residues. In germline, CDR1 is SGHRS, CDR2 YFSETQ. V lost 0 bases, J lost 4 bases, and 12 bases lay in between. CDR3 amino acids: CASSLDLVAADTQYF. Written as DNA, the CDR3 is TGCGCCAGCAGCTTGGACCTCGTGGCGGCAGATACGCAGTATTTT.